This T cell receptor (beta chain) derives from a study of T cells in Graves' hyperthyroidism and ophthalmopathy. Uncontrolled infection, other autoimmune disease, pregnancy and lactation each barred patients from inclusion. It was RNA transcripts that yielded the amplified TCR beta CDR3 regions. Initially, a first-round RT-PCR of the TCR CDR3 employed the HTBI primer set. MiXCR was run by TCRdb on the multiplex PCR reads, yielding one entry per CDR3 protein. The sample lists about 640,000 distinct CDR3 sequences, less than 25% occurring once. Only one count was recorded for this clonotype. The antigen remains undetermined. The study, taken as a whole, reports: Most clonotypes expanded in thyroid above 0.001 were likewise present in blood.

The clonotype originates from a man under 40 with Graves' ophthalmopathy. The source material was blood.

The CDR3 sequence: CASSMVQANTGELFF. The CDR3 region has the DNA TGTGCCAGTAGTATGGTGCAGGCAAACACCGGGGAGCTGTTTTTT. The chain carries TRBV19 and TRBJ2-2, with D unclear. The CDR3 length is 15 residues. The V gene's germline CDR1 is LNHDA and CDR2 SQIVND (reference sequence). Deletions cut 3 bases from V and 2 bases from J, with 10 bases between. Full variable domain (missing parts from reference TRBV19 and TRBJ2-2): DGGITQSPKYLFRKEGQNVTLSCEQNLNHDAMYWYRQDPGQGLRLIYYSQIVNDFQKGDIAEGYSVSREKKESFPLTVTSAQKNPTAFYLCASSMVQANTGELFFGEGSRLTVL.